These T cell receptor beta chains were read from a single sample in a study of blood T cell repertoires in COVID-19. Here immunoSEQ multiplex PCR was the method, and the copy in TCRdb shows in-frame clones only, minus some. This sample carries approximately 200,000 clones, less than 90% of them seen once, and the ten largest clones take approximately 10%. Sequencing was performed on peripheral blood. The receptors derive from a woman of 80 years or more with COVID-19, enrolled during active disease. The CDR3 runs from the conserved cysteine through the conserved F or W. A D gene is named only where the DNA matches it firmly. Some rows have no size entry. The others give once, few or many, or a class for an expanded clone.

V gene	clone size	J gene	D gene	CDR3 length	CDR3 DNA	CDR3 protein
TRBV5-5	-	TRBJ1-5	TRBD1	14	TGTGCCAGCAGCTCGGGACAGACCTCCGGGCCCCAGCATTTT	CASSSGQTSGPQHF
TRBV7-2	-	TRBJ2-7	-	13	TGTGCCAGCAGCTTAGGGGGCAGGTACGAGCAGTACTTC	CASSLGGRYEQYF
TRBV28	-	TRBJ1-4	TRBD1	15	TGTGCCAGCAGTGGGAGGGGACAGGGCGGTGAAAAACTGTTTTTT	CASSGRGQGGEKLFF
TRBV2	-	TRBJ1-6	-	14	TGTGCCAGCAGTGGCCGGGACACGTATTCACCCCTCCACTTT	CASSGRDTYSPLHF
TRBV6-2/TRBV6-3	-	TRBJ1-5	-	13	TGTGCCAGCAGTTACCTTGGCAATCAGCCCCAGCATTTT	CASSYLGNQPQHF
TRBV9	-	TRBJ2-3	TRBD2	13	TGTGCCAGCAGCTTAGGACTAGCGGGGACGCAGTATTTT	CASSLGLAGTQYF
TRBV9	-	TRBJ2-3	TRBD2	13	TGTGCCAGCAGCGAGCGGGGGGCAGATACGCAGTATTTT	CASSERGADTQYF
TRBV5-6	-	TRBJ2-7	TRBD2	14	TGTGCCAGCAGCGGACCCGGGAGGACCCAGGGGCAGTACTTC	CASSGPGRTQGQYF
TRBV28	-	TRBJ2-5	TRBD2	14	TGTGCCAGCAGCAAAGCGGGGGAGAAAGAGACCCAGTACTTC	CASSKAGEKETQYF
TRBV5-1	-	TRBJ1-6	TRBD1	15	TGCGCCAGCAGCTCTGGGACAGGGGGGGATTCACCCCTCCACTTT	CASSSGTGGDSPLHF
TRBV11-2	-	TRBJ1-5	-	13	TGTGCCAGCAGCTTGGTAGATGATCAGCCCCAGCATTTT	CASSLVDDQPQHF
TRBV18	-	TRBJ2-5	TRBD1	14	TGTGCCAGCTCACCCCCCCCGACAGGGAGCACCCAGTACTTC	CASSPPPTGSTQYF
TRBV18	once	TRBJ1-5	TRBD1	14	TGTGCCAGCTCACCACAGGGGGCAGATCAGCCCCAGCATTTT	CASSPQGADQPQHF
TRBV28	-	TRBJ2-5	-	14	TGTGCCAGCAGTTTGAGTCTAGCCCAAGAGACCCAGTACTTC	CASSLSLAQETQYF
TRBV28	-	TRBJ1-4	TRBD1	14	TGTGCCAGCAGTCTTGGGACAGAGCTTGAAAAACTGTTTTTT	CASSLGTELEKLFF
TRBV5-6	-	TRBJ1-1	-	13	TGTGCCAGTCAGAAGGGGATGGGGACTGAAGCTTTCTTT	CASQKGMGTEAFF
TRBV30	-	TRBJ1-1	-	11	TGTGCCTGGAGTAGACGGGGTGAAGCTTTCTTT	CAWSRRGEAFF
TRBV18	-	TRBJ1-2	TRBD1	17	TGTGCCAGCTCACCCCTGGCCCAGGGACAGGTCAACTATGGCTACACCTTC	CASSPLAQGQVNYGYTF
TRBV5-1	-	TRBJ1-2	TRBD1	15	TGCGCCAGCAGGCATGGGACAGGGAGTAACTATGGCTACACCTTC	CASRHGTGSNYGYTF
TRBV7-2	-	TRBJ1-1	-	13	TGTGCCAGCAGCTCTGACAGTAACACTGAAGCTTTCTTT	CASSSDSNTEAFF
TRBV28	-	TRBJ2-1	TRBD1	16	TGTGCCAGCAGCACGCAGGGGGCAACCTCCTACAATGAGCAGTTCTTC	CASSTQGATSYNEQFF
TRBV10-3	-	TRBJ1-5	-	13	TGTGCCATCAGTGACAGGAACTATCAGCCCCAGCATTTT	CAISDRNYQPQHF
TRBV2	-	TRBJ1-6	TRBD1	14	TGTGCCAGCAGTGACAGGGGGCTAAATTCACCCCTCCACTTT	CASSDRGLNSPLHF
TRBV5-1	-	TRBJ2-4	-	15	TGCGCCAGCAGCTTGTCGGGTTTGGACAGTTACATTCAGTACTTC	CASSLSGLDSYIQYF
TRBV11-3	-	TRBJ2-2	-	15	TGTGCCAGCAGTTTGTTGCAGGGTGGAGCCGGGGAGCTGTTTTTT	CASSLLQGGAGELFF
TRBV9	-	TRBJ1-1	TRBD1	14	TGTGCCAGCAGCCGGGGACAGGCCAACACTGAAGCTTTCTTT	CASSRGQANTEAFF
TRBV2	-	TRBJ1-1	-	13	TGTGCCAGCGGTATCGACATGAACACTGAAGCTTTCTTT	CASGIDMNTEAFF
TRBV24-1	-	TRBJ2-5	-	15	TGTGCCACCAGTGATTGGGCAGAAGCAACTGAGACCCAGTACTTC	CATSDWAEATETQYF
TRBV21-1	-	TRBJ1-5	-	17	TGTGCCAGCAGCAAAAGAGATTGGGGGGATGGTGTTCAGCCCCAGCATTTT	CASSKRDWGDGVQPQHF
TRBV27	-	TRBJ1-1	-	15	TGTGCCAGCAGTTTAAGACGCGACATGGACACTGAAGCTTTCTTT	CASSLRRDMDTEAFF
TRBV7-2	-	TRBJ1-4	TRBD1	15	TGTGCCAGCAGCTCAGGACAGGGAGGAGGCGAAAAACTGTTTTTT	CASSSGQGGGEKLFF
TRBV19	-	TRBJ1-4	-	13	TGTGCCAGTAGTCCCGCCGCGGGTGAAAAACTGTTTTTT	CASSPAAGEKLFF
TRBV6-5	-	TRBJ1-5	-	13	TGTGCCAGCTTAATGGGGGCGAATCAGCCCCAGCATTTT	CASLMGANQPQHF
TRBV3-1/TRBV3-2	-	TRBJ1-1	TRBD1	14	TGTGCCAGCAGCCAAACCACCAGGGACAGAGAAGCTTTCTTT	CASSQTTRDREAFF
TRBV7-7	few	TRBJ2-1	TRBD2	15	TGTGCTAGCAGCCGGGGACTAGCGGGGGACATTGAGCAGTTCTTC	CASSRGLAGDIEQFF
TRBV1	-	TRBJ1-4	-	17	TGCACCAGCAGCCCCTCTGGGCCGACGGGGACTAATGAAAAACTGTTTTTT	CTSSPSGPTGTNEKLFF
TRBV2	-	TRBJ2-5	-	15	TGTGCCAGCAGTGGTTCCGGGGGACGAAAAGAGACCCAGTACTTC	CASSGSGGRKETQYF
TRBV7-8	-	TRBJ2-7	-	13	TGTGCCAGCAGCTTATCGCCAGCCTACGAGCAGTACTTC	CASSLSPAYEQYF
TRBV6-5	-	TRBJ1-2	TRBD1	14	TGTGCCAGCAGTTCCGGGACAGGGGGCTACGGCTACACCTTC	CASSSGTGGYGYTF
TRBV10-3	-	TRBJ1-2	-	13	TGTGCCATCAGTGAGGAGAGGGACTATGGCTACACCTTC	CAISEERDYGYTF
TRBV7-3	few	TRBJ1-3	-	16	TGTGCCAGCAGCTCGGACGGACTGGGATCTGGAAACACCATATATTTT	CASSSDGLGSGNTIYF
TRBV28	-	TRBJ2-2	TRBD2	14	TGTGCCACCCGGCCTAGCGGTAATACCGGGGAGCTGTTTTTT	CATRPSGNTGELFF
TRBV28	once	TRBJ2-1	-	14	TGTGCCAGCAGTTTATCTCCTACGTGGAATGAGCAGTTCTTC	CASSLSPTWNEQFF
TRBV5-8	-	TRBJ2-5	TRBD2	16	TGTGCCAGCAGCTTCTCTAGCGGGGGGGCCTGGGAGACCCAGTACTTC	CASSFSSGGAWETQYF
TRBV11-2	-	TRBJ1-4	TRBD1	15	TGTGCCAGCAGCTTTGCCGCGCAGGGGGATGAAAAACTGTTTTTT	CASSFAAQGDEKLFF
TRBV5-1	-	TRBJ2-1	TRBD2	15	TGCGCCAGCAGTTTTGGGAGGGGAGGTCGGGATGAGCAGTTCTTC	CASSFGRGGRDEQFF
TRBV16	-	TRBJ2-4	-	15	TGTGCCAGCAGCGCCCATATGGGGGCCCAAAACATTCAGTACTTC	CASSAHMGAQNIQYF
TRBV19	few	TRBJ1-1	-	14	TGTGCCAGTAGTCTTACGCGAAAGAACACTGAAGCTTTCTTT	CASSLTRKNTEAFF
TRBV18	-	TRBJ1-5	TRBD1	15	TGTGCCAGCTCACCACGGGACAGTGAGAATCAGCCCCAGCATTTT	CASSPRDSENQPQHF
TRBV5-4	-	TRBJ2-5	TRBD1	16	TGTGCCAGCAGCTGGTGGGACAGGGGGCGTGAGGAGACCCAGTACTTC	CASSWWDRGREETQYF
TRBV7-8	-	TRBJ1-2	-	14	TGTGCCAGCAGCTTAGACCTCCCCCAGGGCGGCTACACCTTC	CASSLDLPQGGYTF
TRBV3-1/TRBV3-2	-	TRBJ2-5	-	14	TGTGCCAGCAGCCAAGTGTCCGAATCGCGGACCCAGTACTTC	CASSQVSESRTQYF
TRBV7-9	-	TRBJ2-2	-	16	TGTGCCAGCAGCTTAGACATCGCTAGGAACACCGGGGAGCTGTTTTTT	CASSLDIARNTGELFF
TRBV2	-	TRBJ2-2	-	14	TGTGCCAGCAGTTCACAGGGAAACACCGGGGAGCTGTTTTTT	CASSSQGNTGELFF
TRBV7-8	-	TRBJ1-4	-	15	TGTGCCAGCAGGGCAGCGGGGGCCACTAATGAAAAACTGTTTTTT	CASRAAGATNEKLFF